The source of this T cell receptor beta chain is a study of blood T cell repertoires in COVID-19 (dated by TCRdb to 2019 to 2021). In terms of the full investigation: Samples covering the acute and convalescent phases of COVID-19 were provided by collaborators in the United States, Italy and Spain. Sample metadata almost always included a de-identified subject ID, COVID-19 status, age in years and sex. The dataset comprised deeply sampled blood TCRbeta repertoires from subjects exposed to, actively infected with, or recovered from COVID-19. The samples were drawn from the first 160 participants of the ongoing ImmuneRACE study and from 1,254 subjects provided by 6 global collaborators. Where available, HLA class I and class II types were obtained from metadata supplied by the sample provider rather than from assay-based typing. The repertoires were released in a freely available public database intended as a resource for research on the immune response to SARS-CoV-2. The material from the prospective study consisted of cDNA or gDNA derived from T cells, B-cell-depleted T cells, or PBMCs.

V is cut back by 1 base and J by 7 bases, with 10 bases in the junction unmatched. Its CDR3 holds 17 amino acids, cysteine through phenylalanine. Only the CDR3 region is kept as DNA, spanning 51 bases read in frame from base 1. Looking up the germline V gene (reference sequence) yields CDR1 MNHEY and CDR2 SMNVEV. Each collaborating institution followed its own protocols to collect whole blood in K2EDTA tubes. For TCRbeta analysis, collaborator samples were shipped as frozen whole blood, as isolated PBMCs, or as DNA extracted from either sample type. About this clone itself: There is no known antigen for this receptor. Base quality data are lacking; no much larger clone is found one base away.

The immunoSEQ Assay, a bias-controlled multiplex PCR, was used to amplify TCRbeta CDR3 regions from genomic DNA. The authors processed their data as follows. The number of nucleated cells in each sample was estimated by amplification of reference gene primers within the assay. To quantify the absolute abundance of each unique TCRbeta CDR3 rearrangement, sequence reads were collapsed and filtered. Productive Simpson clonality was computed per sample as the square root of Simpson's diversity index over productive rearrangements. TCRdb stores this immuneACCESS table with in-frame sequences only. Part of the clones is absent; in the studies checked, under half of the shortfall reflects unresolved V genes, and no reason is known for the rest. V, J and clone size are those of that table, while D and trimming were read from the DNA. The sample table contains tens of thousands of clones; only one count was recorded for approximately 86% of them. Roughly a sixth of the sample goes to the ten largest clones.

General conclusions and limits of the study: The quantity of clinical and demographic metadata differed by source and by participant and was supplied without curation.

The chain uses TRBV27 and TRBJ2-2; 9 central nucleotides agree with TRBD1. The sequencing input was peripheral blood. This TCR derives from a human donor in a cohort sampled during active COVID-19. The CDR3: CASSLLTGTGMGGELFF. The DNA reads TGTGCCAGCAGTTTATTAACCGGGACAGGGATGGGCGGGGAGCTGTTTTTT.